Listed below are T cell receptor beta chains from one sample, sequenced in a study of T cells after yellow fever vaccination. TCRdb reanalysed the 5' RACE reads using MiXCR and keeps one entry per CDR3 protein. This table holds over 150,000 distinct CDR3 sequences, under 7.5% found once. Sequences were derived from CD4+ T cells sorted from PBMCs, sampled 5 to 6 days after the first yellow fever vaccination. These receptors all come from a man between 18 and 35 years old who received the YFV17D yellow fever vaccine. Each CDR3 is given with its conserved first and last residue. D genes are given only for firm matches. The size field is filled for only some rows; it gives once, few, many or a size class.

v_call	j_call	d_call	clone_size	cdr3_nt	cdr3_aa
TRBV7-2	TRBJ1-4	TRBD1	few	TGTGCCAGCAGCACGCGCCCGGGACAGGATAATGAAAAACTGTTTTTT	CASSTRPGQDNEKLFF
TRBV10-3	TRBJ1-1	-	many	TGTGCCATCAGTAGTCAGGGCTTCGTGGGGGAAGCTTTCTTT	CAISSQGFVGEAFF
TRBV20-1	TRBJ2-7	-	many	TGCAGTGCTCTCGGTTTACAGGTCCTTCCTTCCTACGAGCAGTACTTC	CSALGLQVLPSYEQYF
TRBV5-6	TRBJ2-7	-	-	TGTGCCAGCAGCTTGGAGGGGCCAGGGGAATTCTCCTACGAGCAGTACTTC	CASSLEGPGEFSYEQYF
TRBV20-1	TRBJ2-3	TRBD1	many	TGCAGTGCTAGATCGACAGGGGTCGGGACAGATACGCAGTATTTT	CSARSTGVGTDTQYF
TRBV5-1	TRBJ2-7	TRBD2	-	TGCGCCAGCAGCTTGGAGGCGCCTAGCGGGACCTACGAGCAGTACTTC	CASSLEAPSGTYEQYF
TRBV11-2	TRBJ2-5	-	many	TGTGCCAGCAGCGGAGCTACGGTGGGGGAGACCCAGTACTTC	CASSGATVGETQYF
TRBV7-2	TRBJ1-6	-	-	TGTGCCAGCAGGCGAATGGGTTCACCCCTCCACTTT	CASRRMGSPLHF
TRBV6-5	TRBJ1-2	-	many	TGTGCCAGCAGTCAGGGACCCTTAACGGACTATGGCTACACCTTC	CASSQGPLTDYGYTF
TRBV18	TRBJ2-3	TRBD1	-	TGTGCCAGCTCACCACCGGGACAGGGGTCATATACGCAGTATTTT	CASSPPGQGSYTQYF
TRBV5-1	TRBJ2-5	TRBD2	-	TGCGCCAGCAGCCGCGGGGGGCCGGGAGAGACCCAGTACTTC	CASSRGGPGETQYF